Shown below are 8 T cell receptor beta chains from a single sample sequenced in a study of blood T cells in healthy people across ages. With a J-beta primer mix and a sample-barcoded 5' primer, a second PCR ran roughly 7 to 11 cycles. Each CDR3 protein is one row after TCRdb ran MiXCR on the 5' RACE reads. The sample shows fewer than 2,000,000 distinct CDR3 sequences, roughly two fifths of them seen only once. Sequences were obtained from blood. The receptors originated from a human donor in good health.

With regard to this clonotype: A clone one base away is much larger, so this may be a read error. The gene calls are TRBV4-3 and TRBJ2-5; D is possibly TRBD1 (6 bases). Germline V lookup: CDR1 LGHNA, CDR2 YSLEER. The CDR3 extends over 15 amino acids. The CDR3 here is CVSSRHYRAPGEQYF. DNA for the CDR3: TGCGTCAGCAGCCGGCATTACAGGGCCCCTGGGGAGCAGTACTTC.

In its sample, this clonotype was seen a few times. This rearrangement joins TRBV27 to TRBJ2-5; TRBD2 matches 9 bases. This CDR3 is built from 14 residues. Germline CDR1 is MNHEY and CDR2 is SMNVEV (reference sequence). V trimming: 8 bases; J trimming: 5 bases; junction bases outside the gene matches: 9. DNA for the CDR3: TGTGCCAGCTGGCAGCGGGGGGCCGGGGAGACCCAGTACTTC. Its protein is CASWQRGAGETQYF.

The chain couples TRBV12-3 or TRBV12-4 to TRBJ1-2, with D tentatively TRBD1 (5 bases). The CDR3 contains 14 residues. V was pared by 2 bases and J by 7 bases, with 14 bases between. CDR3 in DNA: TGTGCCAGCAGTTTACTCGGACCGGGGGGTGGCTACACCTTC. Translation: CASSLLGPGGGYTF.

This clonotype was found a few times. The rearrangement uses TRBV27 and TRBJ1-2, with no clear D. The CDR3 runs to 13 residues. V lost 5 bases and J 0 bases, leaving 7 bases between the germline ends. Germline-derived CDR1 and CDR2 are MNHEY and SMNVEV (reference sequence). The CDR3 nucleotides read TGTGCCAGCAGTGCGCGGACTAACTATGGCTACACCTTC. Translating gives CASSARTNYGYTF.

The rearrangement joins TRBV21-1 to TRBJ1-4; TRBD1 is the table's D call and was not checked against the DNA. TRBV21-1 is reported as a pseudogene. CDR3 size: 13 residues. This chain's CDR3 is CATMEGVWEKLFF. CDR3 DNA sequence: TGTGCCACCATGGAGGGGGTGTGGGAAAAACTGTTTTTT.

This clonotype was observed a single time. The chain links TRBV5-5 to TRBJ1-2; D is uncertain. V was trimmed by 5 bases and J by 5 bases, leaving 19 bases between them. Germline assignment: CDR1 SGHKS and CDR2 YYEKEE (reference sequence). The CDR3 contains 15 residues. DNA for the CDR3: TGTGCCAGCAGGCCCACGCGAGGGCCCCCTTATGGCTACACCTTC. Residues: CASRPTRGPPYGYTF.

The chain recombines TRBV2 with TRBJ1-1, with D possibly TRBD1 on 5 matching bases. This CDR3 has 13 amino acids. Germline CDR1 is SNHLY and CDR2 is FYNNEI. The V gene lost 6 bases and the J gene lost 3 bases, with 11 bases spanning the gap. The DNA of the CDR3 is TGTGCCAGCAGGAGCAGGGTGGACACTGAAGCTTTCTTT. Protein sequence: CASRSRVDTEAFF. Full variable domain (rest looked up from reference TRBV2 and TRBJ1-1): EPEVTQTPSHQVTQMGQEVILRCVPISNHLYFYWYRQILGQKVEFLVSFYNNEISEKSEIFDDQFSVERPDGSNFTLKIRSTKLEDSAMYFCASRSRVDTEAFFGQGTRLTVV.

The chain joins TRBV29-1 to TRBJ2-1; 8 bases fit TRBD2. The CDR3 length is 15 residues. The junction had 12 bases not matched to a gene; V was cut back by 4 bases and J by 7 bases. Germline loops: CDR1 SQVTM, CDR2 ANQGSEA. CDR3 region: CSVAPGLGQCNEQFF. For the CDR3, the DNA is TGCAGCGTTGCTCCGGGACTAGGCCAATGTAATGAGCAGTTCTTC.